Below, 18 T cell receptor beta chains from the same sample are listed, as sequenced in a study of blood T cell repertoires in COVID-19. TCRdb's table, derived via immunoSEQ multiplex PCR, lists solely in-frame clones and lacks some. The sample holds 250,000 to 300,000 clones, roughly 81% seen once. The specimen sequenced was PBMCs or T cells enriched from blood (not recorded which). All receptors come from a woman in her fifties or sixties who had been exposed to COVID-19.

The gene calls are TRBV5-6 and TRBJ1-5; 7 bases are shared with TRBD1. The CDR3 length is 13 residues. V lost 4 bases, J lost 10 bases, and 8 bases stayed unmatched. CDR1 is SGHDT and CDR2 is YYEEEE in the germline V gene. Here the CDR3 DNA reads TGTGCCAGCAGCCGGGGACAGATAAGCCCCCAGCATTTT. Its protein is CASSRGQISPQHF.

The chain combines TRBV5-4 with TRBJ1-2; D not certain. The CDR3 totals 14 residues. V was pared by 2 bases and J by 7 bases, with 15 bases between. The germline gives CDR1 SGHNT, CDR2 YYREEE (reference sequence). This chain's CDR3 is CASSFGPLGSGYTF. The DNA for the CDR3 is TGTGCCAGCAGCTTTGGGCCTTTAGGAAGTGGCTACACCTTC.

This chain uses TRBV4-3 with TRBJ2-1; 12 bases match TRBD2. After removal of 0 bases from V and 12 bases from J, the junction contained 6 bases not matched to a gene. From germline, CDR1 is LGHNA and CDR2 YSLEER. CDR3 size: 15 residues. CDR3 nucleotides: TGCGCCAGCAGCCAAGATTCTAGCGGGGGGGCAGGGCAGTTCTTC. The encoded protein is CASSQDSSGGAGQFF.

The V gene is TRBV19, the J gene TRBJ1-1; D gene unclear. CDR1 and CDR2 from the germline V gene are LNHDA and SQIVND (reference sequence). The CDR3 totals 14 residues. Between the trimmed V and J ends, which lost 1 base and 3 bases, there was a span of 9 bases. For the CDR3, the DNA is TGTGCCAGTAGTATAGTCGCAGGCCACACTGAAGCTTTCTTT. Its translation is CASSIVAGHTEAFF.

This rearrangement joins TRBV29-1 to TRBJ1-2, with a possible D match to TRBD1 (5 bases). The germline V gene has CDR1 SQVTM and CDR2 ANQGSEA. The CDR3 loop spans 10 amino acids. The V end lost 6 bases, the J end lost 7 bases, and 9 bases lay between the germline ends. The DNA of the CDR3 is TGCAGCGTGGGGCATGTTGGCTACACCTTC. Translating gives CSVGHVGYTF.

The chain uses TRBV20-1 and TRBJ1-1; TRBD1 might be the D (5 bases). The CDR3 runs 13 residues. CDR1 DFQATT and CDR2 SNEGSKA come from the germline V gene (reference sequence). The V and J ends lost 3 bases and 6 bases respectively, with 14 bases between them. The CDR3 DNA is TGCAGTGCTAGTCGGGGGAGGGAGGCTGAAGCTTTCTTT. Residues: CSASRGREAEAFF.

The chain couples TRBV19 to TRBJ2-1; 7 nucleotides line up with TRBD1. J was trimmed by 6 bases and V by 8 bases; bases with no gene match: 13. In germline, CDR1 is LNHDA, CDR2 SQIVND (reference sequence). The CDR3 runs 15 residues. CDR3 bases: TGTGCCAGTGCCGAGGGGGCAAATAGGCGCAATGAGCAGTTCTTC. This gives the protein CASAEGANRRNEQFF.

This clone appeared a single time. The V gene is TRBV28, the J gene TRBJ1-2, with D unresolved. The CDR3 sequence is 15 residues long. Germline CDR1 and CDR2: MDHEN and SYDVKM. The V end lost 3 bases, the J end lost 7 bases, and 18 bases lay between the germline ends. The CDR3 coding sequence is TGTGCCAGCAGTTTCAGAGCCTCGGGTGTGGGTGGCTACACCTTC. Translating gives CASSFRASGVGGYTF.

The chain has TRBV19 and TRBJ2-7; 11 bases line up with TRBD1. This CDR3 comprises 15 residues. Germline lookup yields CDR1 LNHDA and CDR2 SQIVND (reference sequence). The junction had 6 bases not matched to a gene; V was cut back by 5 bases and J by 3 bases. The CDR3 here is CASSPAGQGGYEQYF. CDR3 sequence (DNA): TGTGCCAGTAGTCCCGCGGGACAGGGGGGCTACGAGCAGTACTTC.

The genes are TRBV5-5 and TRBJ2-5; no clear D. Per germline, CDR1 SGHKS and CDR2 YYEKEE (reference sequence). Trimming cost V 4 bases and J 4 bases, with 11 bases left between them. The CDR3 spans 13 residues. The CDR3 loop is CASSILGSETQYF. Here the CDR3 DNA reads TGTGCCAGCAGCATCCTCGGGTCAGAGACCCAGTACTTC.

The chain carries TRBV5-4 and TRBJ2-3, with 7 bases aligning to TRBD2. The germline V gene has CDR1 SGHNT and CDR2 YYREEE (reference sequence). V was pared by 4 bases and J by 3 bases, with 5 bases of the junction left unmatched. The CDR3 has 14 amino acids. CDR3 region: CASSPWTRTDTQYF. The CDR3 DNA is TGTGCCAGCAGCCCGTGGACTAGGACAGATACGCAGTATTTT.

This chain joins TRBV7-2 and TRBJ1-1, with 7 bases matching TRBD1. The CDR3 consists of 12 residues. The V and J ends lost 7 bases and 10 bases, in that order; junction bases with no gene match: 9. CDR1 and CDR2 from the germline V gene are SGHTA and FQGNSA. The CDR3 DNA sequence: TGTGCCAGCACCTTGGGACAGTTGAGAGCTTTCTTT. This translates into CASTLGQLRAFF. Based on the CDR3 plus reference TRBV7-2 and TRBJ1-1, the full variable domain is GAGVSQSPSNKVTEKGKDVELRCDPISGHTALYWYRQSLGQGLEFLIYFQGNSAPDKSGLPSDRFSAERTGGSVSTLTIQRTQQEDSAVYLCASTLGQLRAFFGQGTRLTVV.

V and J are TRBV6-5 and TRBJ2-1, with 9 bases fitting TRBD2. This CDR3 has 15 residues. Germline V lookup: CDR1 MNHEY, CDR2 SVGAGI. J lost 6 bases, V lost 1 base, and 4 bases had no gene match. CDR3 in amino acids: CASSYLTSGGNEQFF. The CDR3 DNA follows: TGTGCCAGCAGTTACTTGACTAGCGGTGGCAATGAGCAGTTCTTC.

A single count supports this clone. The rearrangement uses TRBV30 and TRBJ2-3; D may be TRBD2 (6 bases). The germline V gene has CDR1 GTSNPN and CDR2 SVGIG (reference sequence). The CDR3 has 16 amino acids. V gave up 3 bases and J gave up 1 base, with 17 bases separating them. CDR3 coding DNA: TGTGCCTGGAGGCCAAACCGCGGGGCCCGCACAGATACGCAGTATTTT. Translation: CAWRPNRGARTDTQYF.

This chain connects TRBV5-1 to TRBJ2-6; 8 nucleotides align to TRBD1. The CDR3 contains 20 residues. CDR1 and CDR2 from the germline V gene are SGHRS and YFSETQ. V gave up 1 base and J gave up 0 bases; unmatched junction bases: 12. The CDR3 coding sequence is TGCGCCAGCAGCTTGTGGTCCCCCGGGACAGGAAGCTCTGGGGCCAACGTCCTGACTTTC. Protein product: CASSLWSPGTGSSGANVLTF.

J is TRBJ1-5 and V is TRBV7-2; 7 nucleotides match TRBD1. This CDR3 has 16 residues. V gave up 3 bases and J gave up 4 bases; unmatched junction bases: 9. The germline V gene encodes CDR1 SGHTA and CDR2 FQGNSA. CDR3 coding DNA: TGTGCCAGCAGCTTCTTGCCGGGACAGCCAAATCAGCCCCAGCATTTT. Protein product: CASSFLPGQPNQPQHF.

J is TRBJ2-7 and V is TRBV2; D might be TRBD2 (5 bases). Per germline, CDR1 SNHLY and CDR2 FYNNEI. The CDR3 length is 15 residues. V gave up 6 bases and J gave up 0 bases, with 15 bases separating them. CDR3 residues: CASSADFLSSYEQYF. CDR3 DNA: TGTGCCAGCAGCGCGGACTTTCTCAGCTCCTACGAGCAGTACTTC.

CDR3 nucleotide sequence: TGTGCCAGCTCGACAGGGTTCTTAGCGAACACTGAAGCTTTCTTT. It yields the protein CASSTGFLANTEAFF. The chain links TRBV7-9 to TRBJ1-1, with 7 bases fitting TRBD1. The ends lost 8 bases at V and 1 base at J; junction bases unmatched: 10. The CDR3 totals 15 residues. Per germline, CDR1 SEHNR and CDR2 FQNEAQ (reference sequence).